Listed below are T cell receptor beta chains from one sample, sequenced in a study of beta chain features in type 1 diabetes. Repertoires were generated with immunoSEQ multiplex PCR, while TCRdb's copy carries only in-frame clones and drops some. The sample has 200,000 to 300,000 clones; about 20% are singletons. The source material was naive CD4+ T cells from blood. These receptors originate from a woman between 40 and 55 years old with type 1 diabetes. CDR3s include the opening cysteine and the closing phenylalanine or tryptophan. D genes are given only for firm matches. A row's size may be missing; if present it is once, few, many or a size class.

DNA: TGTGCCAGCACTGGGACTAGGGAGGAGGTGGAGTACTTC; CDR3: CASTGTREEVEYF; size: .; D: .; length: 13; J: TRBJ2-5; V: TRBV21-1
DNA: TGCAGCGTGGCCCACAATGAGCAGTTCTTC; CDR3: CSVAHNEQFF; size: .; D: .; length: 10; J: TRBJ2-1; V: TRBV29-1
DNA: TGTGCCGCCCTAGCGGCCGGGGAGCTGTTTTTT; CDR3: CAALAAGELFF; size: few; D: TRBD2; length: 11; J: TRBJ2-2; V: TRBV30
DNA: TGTGCCAGCAAACAGGAAAACATTCAGTACTTC; CDR3: CASKQENIQYF; size: few; D: .; length: 11; J: TRBJ2-4; V: TRBV6-6
DNA: TGCAGTGCTAGTCCAGGGGCGGGCTACACCTTC; CDR3: CSASPGAGYTF; size: few; D: .; length: 11; J: TRBJ1-2; V: TRBV20-1
DNA: TGTGCCAGCGCCGGGGGAGCCAAAAACATTCAGTACTTC; CDR3: CASAGGAKNIQYF; size: .; D: .; length: 13; J: TRBJ2-4; V: TRBV7-6
DNA: TGTGCCAGCAGTTACTCGACTGCCTCCAGCCAAGAGACCCAGTACTTC; CDR3: CASSYSTASSQETQYF; size: .; D: .; length: 16; J: TRBJ2-5; V: TRBV6-5
DNA: TGTGCCAGCTCACCAAATCAAGGTGGGGCTGGAGCAGATACGCAGTATTTT; CDR3: CASSPNQGGAGADTQYF; size: few; D: .; length: 17; J: TRBJ2-3; V: TRBV18
DNA: TGTGCCAGCAGCTTCCCAGGACAGGCTGGGTCGGGGACCCAGTACTTC; CDR3: CASSFPGQAGSGTQYF; size: few; D: TRBD1; length: 16; J: TRBJ2-5; V: TRBV7-8
DNA: TGTGCCAGCAGTCAAATAAGCAGGGGGGACGAGCAGTACTTC; CDR3: CASSQISRGDEQYF; size: .; D: .; length: 14; J: TRBJ2-7; V: TRBV6-5
DNA: TGTGCCAGCAGCCAAGAAAGAGGCGAGCAGTACTTC; CDR3: CASSQERGEQYF; size: few; D: .; length: 12; J: TRBJ2-7; V: TRBV4-2
DNA: TGTGCCAGCAGTGAACAGGGGCCCAATTCACCCCTCCACTTT; CDR3: CASSEQGPNSPLHF; size: .; D: .; length: 14; J: TRBJ1-6; V: TRBV2
DNA: TGTGCCAGCAGTCTAGCGGGAGGGAAAGGCTACACCTTC; CDR3: CASSLAGGKGYTF; size: few; D: .; length: 13; J: TRBJ1-2; V: TRBV25-1
DNA: TGTGCCAGTAGTATAGCGGGAGCAAAAGAGACCCAGTACTTC; CDR3: CASSIAGAKETQYF; size: .; D: .; length: 14; J: TRBJ2-5; V: TRBV19
DNA: TGTGCCAGCAGTCGGATCTACGGGAATGAAAAACTGTTTTTT; CDR3: CASSRIYGNEKLFF; size: .; D: .; length: 14; J: TRBJ1-4; V: TRBV7-9
DNA: TGTGCCAGCAAGAGCGGGGGGGCGAATGAGCAGTTCTTC; CDR3: CASKSGGANEQFF; size: .; D: TRBD2; length: 13; J: TRBJ2-1; V: TRBV2
DNA: TGTGCCAGCTTAAAAGGGGGGGGAGAGCCCCTCCACTTT; CDR3: CASLKGGGEPLHF; size: once; D: .; length: 13; J: TRBJ1-6; V: TRBV2
DNA: TGTGCCAGTAGTAACCCCGGGTCACCTTATCAGCCCCAGCATTTT; CDR3: CASSNPGSPYQPQHF; size: few; D: .; length: 15; J: TRBJ1-5; V: TRBV19
DNA: TGTGCCAGCAGTGAATCGGGCACAGATACGCAGTATTTT; CDR3: CASSESGTDTQYF; size: few; D: .; length: 13; J: TRBJ2-3; V: TRBV25-1
DNA: TGTGCCAGCAGCCCGCGGGAGTGGTTTGGGCAGTTCTTC; CDR3: CASSPREWFGQFF; size: few; D: TRBD2; length: 13; J: TRBJ2-1; V: TRBV9
DNA: TGTGCCAGCAGCTTAAGGGGGACAGGGTTTGAGACCCAGTACTTC; CDR3: CASSLRGTGFETQYF; size: few; D: TRBD1; length: 15; J: TRBJ2-5; V: TRBV7-3
DNA: TGTGCCAGCAGCCCTGTGGGACAGGCCAAAAACATTCAGTACTTC; CDR3: CASSPVGQAKNIQYF; size: few; D: TRBD1; length: 15; J: TRBJ2-4; V: TRBV4-2
DNA: TGCGCCAGCAGCCAAGACCCATACAACACAGGATACTCCTACGAGCAGTACTTC; CDR3: CASSQDPYNTGYSYEQYF; size: .; D: .; length: 18; J: TRBJ2-7; V: TRBV4-3
DNA: TGCGCCAGCAGCCAAGGGTCGGTCAATCAGCCCCAGCATTTT; CDR3: CASSQGSVNQPQHF; size: few; D: .; length: 14; J: TRBJ1-5; V: TRBV4-3
DNA: TGTGCCAGCAGTGGCTACGAGCGGGAGCGGGAGACCCAGTACTTC; CDR3: CASSGYERERETQYF; size: few; D: TRBD2; length: 15; J: TRBJ2-5; V: TRBV25-1
DNA: TGTGCCACCAGCTCTCTCGGACAGAGCAATGAGCAGTTCTTC; CDR3: CATSSLGQSNEQFF; size: few; D: .; length: 14; J: TRBJ2-1; V: TRBV15
DNA: TGTGCCAGCAGCATCACAGGGGGGAACACTGAAGCTTTCTTT; CDR3: CASSITGGNTEAFF; size: .; D: TRBD1; length: 14; J: TRBJ1-1; V: TRBV6-5
DNA: TGCGCCAGCAGTACAGGGTTAATCCAGCCCCAGCATTTT; CDR3: CASSTGLIQPQHF; size: few; D: .; length: 13; J: TRBJ1-5; V: TRBV10-2
DNA: TGCGCCAGCAGCTTGTGGGGACAGGGTGTCAGCGAGCAGTACTTC; CDR3: CASSLWGQGVSEQYF; size: few; D: TRBD1; length: 15; J: TRBJ2-7; V: TRBV5-1
DNA: TGTGCCATCAGTGAACAGGGAGTAGGGTTCTTC; CDR3: CAISEQGVGFF; size: .; D: .; length: 11; J: TRBJ2-1; V: TRBV10-3
DNA: TGTGCCAGCAGTTTATTCTTGACAGGAACCGGGGAGCTGTTTTTT; CDR3: CASSLFLTGTGELFF; size: .; D: .; length: 15; J: TRBJ2-2; V: TRBV27
DNA: TGTGCCAGCTCACCCGGACAGGGGGTCAACAATGAGCAGTTCTTC; CDR3: CASSPGQGVNNEQFF; size: .; D: TRBD1; length: 15; J: TRBJ2-1; V: TRBV18
DNA: TGTGCCAGCATATCGAACACTGAAGCTTTCTTT; CDR3: CASISNTEAFF; size: .; D: .; length: 11; J: TRBJ1-1; V: TRBV28